These T cell receptor beta chains were read from a single sample in a study of glioma-infiltrating T cells. From the multiplex PCR reads, TCRdb called clonotypes with MiXCR, one entry per CDR3 protein. The profile covers approximately 130,000 distinct CDR3 sequences, with about 25% appearing a single time and under 35% taken by the ten largest. Sequencing input: glioma tissue, nonneoplastic brain tissue, or PBMCs (not recorded which). The receptor source for this set is a human donor with low-grade glioma or glioblastoma, undergoing nonglioma brain surgery, or in good health (not recorded which). Each CDR3 is given with its conserved first and last residue. Each record gives: D gene, clone size, J gene, V gene, CDR3 length, CDR3 DNA, CDR3 protein. The D gene is left open where the match is weak. Clone size appears in some rows only: once, few, many, or a class for an expanded clone.

.	many	TRBJ1-2	TRBV6-2/TRBV6-3	13	TGTGCCAGCAGTTACGACAGATGGGGAGGCTACACCTTC	CASSYDRWGGYTF
.	.	TRBJ1-5	TRBV12-3/TRBV12-4	13	TGTGCCAGCAACGTATATAGCAATCAGCCCCAGCATTTT	CASNVYSNQPQHF
TRBD1	many	TRBJ2-5	TRBV4-2	14	TGTGCCAGCAGCCAGAACAGGGGTGGGCAGACCCAGTACTTC	CASSQNRGGQTQYF
TRBD2	few	TRBJ2-4	TRBV6-6	19	TGTGCCAGCAGTTCCCTAGCGGGGGGGACGGACCTGGGCAAAAACATTCAGTACTTC	CASSSLAGGTDLGKNIQYF
TRBD2	many	TRBJ2-5	TRBV27	16	TGTGCCAGCAGGTCACTAGTTAGCGGGAGTCAAGAGACCCAGTACTTC	CASRSLVSGSQETQYF
.	many	TRBJ2-3	TRBV27	12	TGTGCCAGCAGAACTAGAACAGATACGCAGTATTTT	CASRTRTDTQYF
.	.	TRBJ1-4	TRBV20-1	17	TGCAGTGCTAGCCCTTTCCCTCCTCGTGCCCCTAATGAAAAACTGTTTTTT	CSASPFPPRAPNEKLFF
.	few	TRBJ2-1	TRBV24-1	15	TGTGCCACCAGTGAAGCAGGGGCGTTGGGGAATGAGCAGTTCTTC	CATSEAGALGNEQFF
.	many	TRBJ2-4	TRBV4-1	15	TGCGCCAGCAGCCAAGGAGTGCTAGCCAAAAACATTCAGTACTTC	CASSQGVLAKNIQYF
.	few	TRBJ1-2	TRBV20-1	11	TGCAGTGCTAGGAGGGAATATGGCTACACCTTC	CSARREYGYTF
TRBD1	few	TRBJ1-2	TRBV15	17	TGTGCCACCAGCTCCTACTGGACAGGGGACGTTGGCTATGGCTACACCTTC	CATSSYWTGDVGYGYTF
.	few	TRBJ1-1	TRBV11-2	15	TGTGCCAGCAGCTCCCTGGGACGGCTGAACACTGAAGCTTTCTTT	CASSSLGRLNTEAFF
.	few	TRBJ1-1	TRBV7-6	14	TGTGCCAGCAGCTTAGCGCAGGGGAACACTGAAGCTTTCTTT	CASSLAQGNTEAFF
.	many	TRBJ1-5	TRBV19	13	TGTGCCAGTAGTATAGAGGGAGGTCAGCCCCAGCATTTT	CASSIEGGQPQHF
TRBD1	few	TRBJ2-5	TRBV2	15	TGTGCCAGCAGTCGGACAGGGGGCGCGGGAGAGACCCAGTACTTC	CASSRTGGAGETQYF
.	many	TRBJ2-3	TRBV15	15	TGTGCCACCAGCAGGCGCCGGGACAACACAGATACGCAGTATTTT	CATSRRRDNTDTQYF
.	.	TRBJ1-6	TRBV7-9	15	TGTGCCAGCAGCTTAGTGTCAGGTGGCAGTTCACCCCTCCACTTT	CASSLVSGGSSPLHF
TRBD1	.	TRBJ1-1	TRBV19	13	TGTGCCAGTACAGACAGGGGTAAAACTGAAGCTTTCTTT	CASTDRGKTEAFF
.	.	TRBJ2-5	TRBV12-3/TRBV12-4	12	TGTGCCAGCAGCCGACCCCAGGGAAACCAGTACTTC	CASSRPQGNQYF
.	many	TRBJ1-5	TRBV6-1	16	TGTGCCAGCAGCGAACTGCAGGGCCTTAGCAATCAGCCCCAGCATTTT	CASSELQGLSNQPQHF
TRBD2	.	TRBJ2-3	TRBV12-3/TRBV12-4	14	TGTGCCAGCAGCCCTTTGGGGGGGTTGGATACGCAGTATTTT	CASSPLGGLDTQYF
.	many	TRBJ1-5	TRBV20-1	12	TGCAGTGCTGGCAGGATTAATCAGCCCCAGCATTTT	CSAGRINQPQHF
.	.	TRBJ2-1	TRBV11-2	14	TGTGCCAGCAGCTCTGACAATTCCTACAGTGAGCAGTTCTTC	CASSSDNSYSEQFF
.	.	TRBJ2-3	TRBV18	13	TGTGCCATCCAACCCGGGGAAGAAGATACGCAGTATTTT	CAIQPGEEDTQYF
.	.	TRBJ1-3	TRBV14	15	TGTGCCAGCAGCCCCGGGGGAACCTCTGGAAACACCATATATTTT	CASSPGGTSGNTIYF
TRBD1	few	TRBJ1-6	TRBV7-2	18	TGTGCCAGCAGCTTCTTGTACGGGACAGGGTCCTATAATTCACCCCTCCACTTT	CASSFLYGTGSYNSPLHF
.	few	TRBJ1-5	TRBV20-1	12	TGCAGTGCCGGACAGCAAAATCAGCCCCAGCATTTT	CSAGQQNQPQHF
.	many	TRBJ1-1	TRBV4-2	14	TGTGCCAGCAGCCAAGATGCCCTTGGCACTGAAGCTTTCTTT	CASSQDALGTEAFF
TRBD2	once	TRBJ2-1	TRBV5-1	24	TGCGCCAGCGTCAGGGGCCCAGAGTTCGACCTACTAGCGGGGGGCCACTTTGCCTACAATGAGCAGTTCTTC	CASVRGPEFDLLAGGHFAYNEQFF
TRBD1	few	TRBJ1-2	TRBV2	12	TGTGCCAGCACCAAAGGGGGCTACGGCTACACCTTC	CASTKGGYGYTF
TRBD2	many	TRBJ2-1	TRBV24-1	14	TGTGCCACCAGTGGGACTAGCCCCTACAATGAGCAGTTCTTC	CATSGTSPYNEQFF
.	few	TRBJ2-4	TRBV6-2/TRBV6-3	15	TGTGCCAGCAGTTATATGACTAGGGCCAAAAACATTCAGTACTTC	CASSYMTRAKNIQYF
.	many	TRBJ1-5	TRBV6-1	16	TGTGCCAGCAGCCCACGGTTGGGAGATAGCAATCAGCCCCAGCATTTT	CASSPRLGDSNQPQHF
TRBD2	.	TRBJ2-1	TRBV10-3	16	TGTGCCATCAAGTCCGGCTCAGCGGGGGGGCAGAATGAGCAGTTCTTC	CAIKSGSAGGQNEQFF
.	few	TRBJ1-1	TRBV18	15	TGTGCCAGCTCACACACGGACAGCATGAACACTGAAGCTTTCTTT	CASSHTDSMNTEAFF
TRBD1	many	TRBJ1-1	TRBV2	15	TGTGCCAGCAGAGTACAGGGGTTGGGGAACACTGAAGCTTTCTTT	CASRVQGLGNTEAFF
.	.	TRBJ1-1	TRBV4-1	14	TGCGCCAGCACGTACGGTCTCGGGAACACTGAAGCTTTCTTT	CASTYGLGNTEAFF
.	.	TRBJ1-2	TRBV7-2	14	TGTGCCAGCAGTACCTCCGGGATCTTTGGGGGCTACACCTTC	CASSTSGIFGGYTF
.	many	TRBJ2-5	TRBV6-1	15	TGTGCCAGCACCCACCATACGGTAGAACAAGAGACCCAGTACTTC	CASTHHTVEQETQYF
.	.	TRBJ2-1	TRBV2	15	TGTGCCAGCAGTGATAGGATCAGGGACTACAATGAGCAGTTCTTC	CASSDRIRDYNEQFF
.	.	TRBJ2-3	TRBV6-4	15	TGTGCCAGCAGTGTCGGCAGGGTCCCCACAGATACGCAGTATTTT	CASSVGRVPTDTQYF
.	few	TRBJ1-2	TRBV7-2	13	TGTGCCAGCAGCCCCCCTGTGGGGAGTGGCTACACCTTC	CASSPPVGSGYTF
.	few	TRBJ2-3	TRBV7-8	15	TGTGCCAGCAGCCAGGTATACCCAGGGACAAATACGCAGTATTTT	CASSQVYPGTNTQYF
TRBD1	few	TRBJ1-1	TRBV6-1	15	TGTGCCAGCAGTTCATGGACAGGGGGCCCCACTGAAGCTTTCTTT	CASSSWTGGPTEAFF
TRBD2	.	TRBJ2-1	TRBV14	18	TGTGCCAGCAGCCGATCCCGGACTAGCGGGGGGCGGGGCAATGAGCAGTTCTTC	CASSRSRTSGGRGNEQFF
.	many	TRBJ2-3	TRBV28	10	TGTGCCACATCTGGGGATACGCAGTATTTT	CATSGDTQYF
.	few	TRBJ1-2	TRBV12-3/TRBV12-4	12	TGTGCCAGCACCCCGGTGGGCTATGGCTACACCTTC	CASTPVGYGYTF